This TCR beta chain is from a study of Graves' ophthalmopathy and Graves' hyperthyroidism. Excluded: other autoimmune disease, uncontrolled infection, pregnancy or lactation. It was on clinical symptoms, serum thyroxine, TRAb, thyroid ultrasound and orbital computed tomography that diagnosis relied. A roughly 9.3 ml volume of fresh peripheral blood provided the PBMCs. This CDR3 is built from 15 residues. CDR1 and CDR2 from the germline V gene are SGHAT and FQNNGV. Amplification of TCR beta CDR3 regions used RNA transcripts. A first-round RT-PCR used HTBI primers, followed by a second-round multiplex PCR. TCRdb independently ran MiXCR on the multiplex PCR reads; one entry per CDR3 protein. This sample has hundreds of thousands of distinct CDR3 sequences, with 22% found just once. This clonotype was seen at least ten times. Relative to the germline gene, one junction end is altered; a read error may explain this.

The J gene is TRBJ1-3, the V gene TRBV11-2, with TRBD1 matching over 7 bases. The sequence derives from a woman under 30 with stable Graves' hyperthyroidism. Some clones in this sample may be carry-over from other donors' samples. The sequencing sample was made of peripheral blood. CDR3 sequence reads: CASSIDRVSGNTIYF. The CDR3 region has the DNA TGTGCCAGCAGCATAGACAGGGTTTCTGGAAACACCATATATTTT.